This T cell receptor (beta chain) was retrieved from a study of CD8 T cells in Susac syndrome. Random hexamers primed reverse transcription of about 0.5 to 1 ug RNA. TCRdb reprocessed the immunoSEQ multiplex PCR reads with MiXCR, giving one entry per CDR3 protein. The table lists roughly 120,000 distinct CDR3 sequences, about 95% of them singletons. Regarding this clonotype: Its antigen is unidentified.

The T cells that were sequenced for TCR beta were CD8+ and CD4+ cells from blood. The length of the CDR3 is 14 residues. Germline V lookup: CDR1 DFQATT, CDR2 SNEGSKA (reference sequence). Trimming took off 2 bases at V and 2 bases at J, with 10 bases between the two ends. Regarding the study as a whole: The authors acknowledged that their TCR sequencing and HLA analysis involved a relatively small number of individuals.

The TCR comes from a human donor in good health. The chain couples TRBV20-1 to TRBJ1-5; no definite D call. What was sequenced was CD4+ T cells from PBMCs. DNA of the CDR3: TGCAGTGCTAGAATAGGGTTTGGCAATCAGCCCCAGCATTTT. Translation: CSARIGFGNQPQHF.